The clone carrying this T cell receptor delta chain is large in the sample. TCR cDNA was made from PBMC RNA with gamma- and delta-chain-specific primers. TCRdb redid clone calling on the RT-PCR reads using CATT. The table includes roughly 610 delta-chain clones, about 38% detected once. There are 22 residues in the CDR3. Germline CDR1 is TSWWSYY and CDR2 is QGS. The J segment lost 0 bases and the V segment lost 3 bases, leaving 20 bases of the junction unmatched. These data belong to a study of delta chains in infants with herpesvirus infections. This clonotype was obtained from a human donor who was a Ugandan infant, either HIV-exposed or HIV-unexposed (not recorded which). The V and J genes are TRDV1 and TRDJ1, with 12 bases lining up with TRDD3. The source was peripheral blood, collected at time point 2 of longitudinal follow-up. CDR3 coding DNA: TGTGCTCTTGGGGATTCTCCTATAAGAATTCTGGGGGATACGTTGTACACCGATAAACTCATCTTT. It encodes CALGDSPIRILGDTLYTDKLIF.